Sequencing of this TCR beta chain was carried out in a study of Tregs in tolerant kidney transplant recipients. Broader study findings: Tolerant patients' donor-specific Tregs expanded beyond overall Tregs, suggesting antigen-driven growth.

This clone was seen a single time. Its antigen is not identified. The nonmyeloablative bone marrow transplants came from related graft donors, with transient mixed chimerism. The CDR3 sequence is 15 residues long. Trimming took 6 bases from V and 1 from J; bases not matched to a gene: 8. Germline values: CDR1 SNHLY, CDR2 FYNNEI. The method was immunoSEQ multiplex PCR; TCRdb's version includes in-frame clones alone and lacks a portion of them. The profile shows under 90,000 clones, roughly 90% of them singletons. The V call is TRBV2, the J call TRBJ2-7; 8 nucleotides agree with TRBD1. The sample here was CD4+ T cells from blood (PBMCs), taken 24 months after the transplant. The clonotype originates from a human patient who received a combined kidney and bone marrow transplant. Some T cells may have originated in the graft donor. This CDR3 is CASRFDRGESYEQYF. The DNA of the CDR3 is TGTGCCAGCAGGTTTGACAGGGGTGAGTCCTACGAGCAGTACTTC.